This T cell receptor beta chain was retrieved from a study of blood T cells in healthy people across ages. Study-wide findings and caveats: The diversity estimates, figures obtained from one million T cells, were considered underestimates. Comparison with aged donors showed that long-lived donors had more naive CD4+ cells and higher diversity.

In the case of this clonotype: Antigen unknown. A clone one base away is much larger, so this may be a read error.

Per germline, CDR1 SGHRS and CDR2 YFSETQ. Trimming took 3 bases from V and 4 from J, leaving 9 bases between them. The CDR3 contains 13 residues. Sample-barcoded 5' priming and a J-beta primer mix drove a second PCR of roughly 6 to 12 cycles. One entry per CDR3 protein results from TCRdb running MiXCR on the 5' RACE reads. The table records hundreds of thousands of distinct CDR3 sequences, under 30% of them present only once. The chain is built from TRBV5-1 and TRBJ2-3; D ambiguous. The source material was blood. This clonotype originated in a woman of 80 years or more in good health. CDR3 sequence (DNA): TGCGCCAGCAGCTCGGGCTCCTCAGATACGCAGTATTTT. It is translated as CASSSGSSDTQYF.